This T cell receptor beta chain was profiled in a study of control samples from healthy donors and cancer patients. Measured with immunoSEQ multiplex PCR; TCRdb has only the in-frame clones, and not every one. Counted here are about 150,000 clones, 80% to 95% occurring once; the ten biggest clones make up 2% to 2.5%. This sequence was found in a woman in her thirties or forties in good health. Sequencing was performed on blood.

The DNA for the CDR3 is TGTGCCACCAGTGACCCGGACAGAAACTATGGCTACACCTTC. Translation: CATSDPDRNYGYTF. The gene calls are TRBV24-1 and TRBJ1-2; TRBD1 is a possible D gene (6 bases). The CDR3 has 14 amino acids. In germline, CDR1 is KGHDR, CDR2 SFDVKD. The V end was cut by 4 bases, the J end by 2 bases, with 10 bases between.